This entry describes one TCR beta chain. As yet, its antigen is unknown. Germline CDR1 MNHNS, CDR2 SASEGT. V lost 6 bases, J lost 8 bases, and 16 bases lay in between. The CDR3 loop spans 13 amino acids. These data belong to a study of OX40 agonist ivuxolimab in advanced cancers. Whole-study context: The treatment was a fully human IgG2 OX40 agonist, ivuxolimab.

The repertoire was sequenced with immunoSEQ multiplex PCR; TCRdb's copy has only in-frame clones and lacks some. In the table there are some 75,000 clones, approximately 83% of which are singletons. Findings of the study overall: Part of the nonresponder group also had normalized T-cell clonal expansion that was low. Relatively little clonal expansion, among the lowest observed, appeared in partial responders at 0.1-3.0 mg/kg.

The clonotype originates from an adult with an advanced solid tumor such as melanoma, head and neck, liver or kidney cancer. The chain has TRBV6-1 and TRBJ1-1; D is undetermined. Specimen: CD4+ or CD8+ T cells sorted from blood, collected in a trial of the OX40 agonist ivuxolimab. The CDR3 DNA reads as TGTGCCAGCAGGCAAGTCCGGGCCGACGAAGCTTTCTTT. It yields the protein CASRQVRADEAFF.